This T cell receptor beta chain emerged from a study of blood T cell repertoires in COVID-19. Study at large: The United States, Italy and Spain were the sources of the acute and convalescent COVID-19 samples. The analysed material was cDNA or gDNA that came from T cells, B-cell-depleted T cells, or PBMCs.

This clone showed up just once. The CDR3 runs to 17 residues. CDR1 LGHNT and CDR2 FRNRAP come from the germline V gene. Trimming removed 0 bases from V and 4 bases from J; junction bases left unmatched: 11. As processed by the authors: Using reference gene primer amplification, nucleated cell counts were estimated. Sequencing used immunoSEQ multiplex PCR; TCRdb keeps in-frame clones, though not all of them. V and J calls and clone size follow that table, whereas D and trimming were derived from the DNA. This sample has approximately 400,000 clones, with over 65% found just once. The TCR sequence derives from a human donor with acute or convalescent COVID-19. The donor label of this sample is uncertain. This chain links TRBV12-5 with TRBJ1-2, with 7 bases aligning to TRBD1. Sequences were obtained from peripheral blood. In DNA, the CDR3 is TGTGCTAGTGGTTTGGTACAGGGGCAGGGGCTTCTCTATGGCTACACCTTC. It translates to CASGLVQGQGLLYGYTF.